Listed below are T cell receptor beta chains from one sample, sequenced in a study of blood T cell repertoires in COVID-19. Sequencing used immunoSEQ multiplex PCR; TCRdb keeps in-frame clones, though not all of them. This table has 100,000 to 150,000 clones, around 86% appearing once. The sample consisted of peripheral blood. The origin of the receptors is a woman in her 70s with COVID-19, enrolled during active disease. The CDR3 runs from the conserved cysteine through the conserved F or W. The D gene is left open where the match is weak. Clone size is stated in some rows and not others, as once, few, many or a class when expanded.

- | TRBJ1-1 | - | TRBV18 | TGTGCCAGCTCACAAGGGGGAACTGAAGCTTTCTTT | CASSQGGTEAFF
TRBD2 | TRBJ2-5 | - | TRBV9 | TGTGCCAGCAGCGTCCTAGCGGGGCTCCAAGAGACCCAGTACTTC | CASSVLAGLQETQYF
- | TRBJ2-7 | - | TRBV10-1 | TGCGCCAGCAGCACGCAGGGGTTGGGGGCGCAGGAGCAGTACTTC | CASSTQGLGAQEQYF
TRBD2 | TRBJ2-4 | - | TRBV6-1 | TGTGCCAGCAGTGAGCCCGGACTAGCGACAGGCAAAAACATTCAGTACTTC | CASSEPGLATGKNIQYF
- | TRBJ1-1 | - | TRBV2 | TGTGCCAGCAGTGAACAGATTGAAGCTTTCTTT | CASSEQIEAFF
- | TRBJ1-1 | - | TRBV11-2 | TGTGCCAGCAGCTTAGGCCGGGGGAACACTGAAGCTTTCTTT | CASSLGRGNTEAFF
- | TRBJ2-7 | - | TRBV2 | TGTGCCAGCAGTGAGCAGGCGCCCACCCCGGGAACGGAGCAGTACTTC | CASSEQAPTPGTEQYF
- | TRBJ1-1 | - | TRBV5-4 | TGTGCCAGCAGCTCTGGGACATGGGTGAACACTGAAGCTTTCTTT | CASSSGTWVNTEAFF
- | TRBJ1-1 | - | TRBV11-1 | TGTGCCAGCAGCCCCCGATCGAGGGGGACTGAAGCTTTCTTT | CASSPRSRGTEAFF
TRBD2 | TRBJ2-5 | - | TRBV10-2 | TGCGCCAGCAGTCGAGCGGGGGGGCAGGGAGAGACCCAGTACTTC | CASSRAGGQGETQYF
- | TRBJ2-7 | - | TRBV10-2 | TGCGCCAGCAGTGATGGGACACAAGGAATCTACGAGCAGTACTTC | CASSDGTQGIYEQYF
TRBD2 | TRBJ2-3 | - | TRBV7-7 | TGTGCTAGCAGCCCGACTAGCGGGGGGCATGCGCAGTATTTT | CASSPTSGGHAQYF
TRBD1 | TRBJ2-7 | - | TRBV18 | TGTGCCAGCTCACCGGGACAGTCAGCCTACGAGCAGTACTTC | CASSPGQSAYEQYF
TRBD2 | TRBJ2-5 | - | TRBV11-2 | TGTGCCAGCAGCTTAGTACTAGCGGGGGGGGAGACCCAGTACTTC | CASSLVLAGGETQYF
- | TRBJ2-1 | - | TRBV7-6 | TGTGCCAGCAGCTTCGGACTGGGGAAGTATGAGCAGTTCTTC | CASSFGLGKYEQFF
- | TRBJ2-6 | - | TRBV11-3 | TGTGCCAGCGCGCCGGGTCTTGGGGCCAACGTCCTGACTTTC | CASAPGLGANVLTF
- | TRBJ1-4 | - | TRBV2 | TGTGCCAGCAGTGTTCGGGGAACGACGAATGAAAAACTGTTTTTT | CASSVRGTTNEKLFF
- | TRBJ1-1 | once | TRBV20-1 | TGCAGTGCTAGTTGGGGTACAGGGAGCACTGAAGCTTTCTTT | CSASWGTGSTEAFF
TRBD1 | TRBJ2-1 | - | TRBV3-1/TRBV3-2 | TGTGCCAGCAGCCAAGACGCCGGGACAGGGGGTTACAATGAGCAGTTCTTC | CASSQDAGTGGYNEQFF
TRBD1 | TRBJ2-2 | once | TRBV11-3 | TGTGCCAGCAGCTTTGGACAGGGGAACACCGGGGAGCTGTTTTTT | CASSFGQGNTGELFF
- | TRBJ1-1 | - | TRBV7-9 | TGTGCCAGCAGCCAAAAAGACCCTGAGGGCACTGAAGCTTTCTTT | CASSQKDPEGTEAFF
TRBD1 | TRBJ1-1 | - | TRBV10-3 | TGTGCCATCAGTGAGGGGGACAGGGGGGCTTTCTTT | CAISEGDRGAFF
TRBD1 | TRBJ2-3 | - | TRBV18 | TGTGCCAGCTCACCGGGACAGGGGTTCACAGATACGCAGTATTTT | CASSPGQGFTDTQYF
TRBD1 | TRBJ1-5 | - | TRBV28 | TGTGCCAGCACTGTTCCGGGACAGGGTAGAAGCAATCAGCCCCAGCATTTT | CASTVPGQGRSNQPQHF
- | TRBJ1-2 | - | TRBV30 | TGTGCCTGGAGTGTGGAGCAGTATGGCTACACCTTC | CAWSVEQYGYTF
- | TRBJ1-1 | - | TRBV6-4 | TGTGCCAGCAGCGGGGGAACCGGGACGGGAGAAGCTTTCTTT | CASSGGTGTGEAFF
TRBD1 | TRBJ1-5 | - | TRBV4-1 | TGCGCCAGCAGCCAAGAAGGAGGGACAGGCTACAATCAGCCCCAGCATTTT | CASSQEGGTGYNQPQHF
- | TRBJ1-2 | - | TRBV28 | TGTGCCAGCACTACAGGGCGGAGGGGCTACACCTTC | CASTTGRRGYTF
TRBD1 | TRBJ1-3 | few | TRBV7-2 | TGTGCCAGCAGCTCCCAGGGGGGAAGGGCGAGCTCTGGAAACACCATATATTTT | CASSSQGGRASSGNTIYF
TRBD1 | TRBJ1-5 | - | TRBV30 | TGTGCCTGGACGTCCGGGACAGGGGCTAATCAGCCCCAGCATTTT | CAWTSGTGANQPQHF
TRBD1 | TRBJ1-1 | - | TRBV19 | TGTGCCAGTAGTATGCCTGGGACAGGGGTTTGGAACACTGAAGCTTTCTTT | CASSMPGTGVWNTEAFF
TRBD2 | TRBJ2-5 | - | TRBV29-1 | TGCAGCGTACGAGGGACTAGCGGGGTAGAGACCCAGTACTTC | CSVRGTSGVETQYF
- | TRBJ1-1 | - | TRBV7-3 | TGTGCCAGCAGCTTAACTCCAGGGGCCTTTGAAGCTTTCTTT | CASSLTPGAFEAFF
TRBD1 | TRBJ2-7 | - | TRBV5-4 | TGTGCCAGCAGCTTACCCGGACAGGGTAACTCCTACGAGCAGTACTTC | CASSLPGQGNSYEQYF
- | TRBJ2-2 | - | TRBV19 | TGTGCCAGTAGTCCAACGCGCGGGACCCTAAACACCGGGGAGCTGTTTTTT | CASSPTRGTLNTGELFF
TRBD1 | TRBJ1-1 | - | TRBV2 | TGTGCCAGCCGACAGGGGAACACTGAAGCTTTCTTT | CASRQGNTEAFF
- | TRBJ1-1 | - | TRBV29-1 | TGCAGTGTCCGAGTGGGCGCGTGGACTGAAGCTTTCTTT | CSVRVGAWTEAFF
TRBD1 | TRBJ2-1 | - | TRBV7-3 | TGTGCCAGCAGATTCGACAGGGACCACAATGAGCAGTTCTTC | CASRFDRDHNEQFF
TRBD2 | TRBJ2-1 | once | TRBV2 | TGTGCCAGCAGAGGACTAGCGGGGTCCTACAATGAGCAGTTCTTC | CASRGLAGSYNEQFF
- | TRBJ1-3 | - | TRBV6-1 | TGTGCCAGCAGTGAAGCGCGTGGGAGAGCTGGAAACACCATATATTTT | CASSEARGRAGNTIYF
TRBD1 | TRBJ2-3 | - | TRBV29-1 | TGCAGCGTTCCCGGGACAGGAGACAACTGGCTGTCAGATACGCAGTATTTT | CSVPGTGDNWLSDTQYF
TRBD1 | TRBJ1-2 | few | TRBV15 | TGTGCCACCAGCAGGGGGGAGACAGGGCATGGCTACACCTTC | CATSRGETGHGYTF
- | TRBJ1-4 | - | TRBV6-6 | TGTGCCAGCAGTCTCCGTTCTCCGGCTAATGAAAAACTGTTTTTT | CASSLRSPANEKLFF
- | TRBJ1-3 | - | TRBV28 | TGTGCCAGCAGTTTACGCAGCTCTGGAAACACCATATATTTT | CASSLRSSGNTIYF
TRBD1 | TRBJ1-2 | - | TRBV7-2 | TGTGCCAGCAGCTTAGTAACAGGGGAGGCTAACTATGGCTACACCTTC | CASSLVTGEANYGYTF
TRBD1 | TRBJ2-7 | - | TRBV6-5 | TGTGCCAGCAGTTACTCTATGGGACAGGGAATGCGGGAGCAGTACTTC | CASSYSMGQGMREQYF
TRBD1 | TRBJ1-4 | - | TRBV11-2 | TGTGCCAGCAGCTTCCTGACAGGGTTGCGTGAAAAACTGTTTTTT | CASSFLTGLREKLFF
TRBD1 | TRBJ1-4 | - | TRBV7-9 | TGTGCCAGCAGCGTCCAACAGGGGGGAAATGAAAAACTGTTTTTT | CASSVQQGGNEKLFF
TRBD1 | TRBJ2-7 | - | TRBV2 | TGTGCCAGCAGTGGGACAGGGAACTACGAGCAGTACTTC | CASSGTGNYEQYF
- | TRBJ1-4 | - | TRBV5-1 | TGCGCCAGCAGCTTGGAAGGGGCTAATGAAAAACTGTTTTTT | CASSLEGANEKLFF
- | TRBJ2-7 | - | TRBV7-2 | TGTGCCAGCAGCTACCATCCTCAGGGAATCGAGCAGTACTTC | CASSYHPQGIEQYF
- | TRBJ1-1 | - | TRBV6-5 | TGTGCCAGCAGTCCTGGGGGGGTTGCTGAAGCTTTCTTT | CASSPGGVAEAFF
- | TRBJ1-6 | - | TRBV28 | TGTGCCAGCAGATCCACCCTCAGGGGCCCCCCCCACTATAATTCACCCCTCCACTTT | CASRSTLRGPPHYNSPLHF
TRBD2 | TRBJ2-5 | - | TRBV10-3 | TGTGCCATCAGTGCGGGGGGGGGCCTCCAAGAGACCCAGTACTTC | CAISAGGGLQETQYF
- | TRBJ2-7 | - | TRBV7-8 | TGTGCCAGCAGCTTAGTTGTGTCGGCGCGAGGCTACGAGCAGTACTTC | CASSLVVSARGYEQYF
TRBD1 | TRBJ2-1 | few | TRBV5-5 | TGTGCCAGCAGCCCCTGGACAGGGGGCGCTTTTCAGCAGTTCTTC | CASSPWTGGAFQQFF
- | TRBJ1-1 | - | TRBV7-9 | TGTGCCAGCAGCTTAACCCCCGGGGAGGGTATCACTGAAGCTTTCTTT | CASSLTPGEGITEAFF
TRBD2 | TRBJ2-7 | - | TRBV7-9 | TGTGCCAGCAATACACTAGCGGGGGGAACCTACGAGCAGTACTTC | CASNTLAGGTYEQYF